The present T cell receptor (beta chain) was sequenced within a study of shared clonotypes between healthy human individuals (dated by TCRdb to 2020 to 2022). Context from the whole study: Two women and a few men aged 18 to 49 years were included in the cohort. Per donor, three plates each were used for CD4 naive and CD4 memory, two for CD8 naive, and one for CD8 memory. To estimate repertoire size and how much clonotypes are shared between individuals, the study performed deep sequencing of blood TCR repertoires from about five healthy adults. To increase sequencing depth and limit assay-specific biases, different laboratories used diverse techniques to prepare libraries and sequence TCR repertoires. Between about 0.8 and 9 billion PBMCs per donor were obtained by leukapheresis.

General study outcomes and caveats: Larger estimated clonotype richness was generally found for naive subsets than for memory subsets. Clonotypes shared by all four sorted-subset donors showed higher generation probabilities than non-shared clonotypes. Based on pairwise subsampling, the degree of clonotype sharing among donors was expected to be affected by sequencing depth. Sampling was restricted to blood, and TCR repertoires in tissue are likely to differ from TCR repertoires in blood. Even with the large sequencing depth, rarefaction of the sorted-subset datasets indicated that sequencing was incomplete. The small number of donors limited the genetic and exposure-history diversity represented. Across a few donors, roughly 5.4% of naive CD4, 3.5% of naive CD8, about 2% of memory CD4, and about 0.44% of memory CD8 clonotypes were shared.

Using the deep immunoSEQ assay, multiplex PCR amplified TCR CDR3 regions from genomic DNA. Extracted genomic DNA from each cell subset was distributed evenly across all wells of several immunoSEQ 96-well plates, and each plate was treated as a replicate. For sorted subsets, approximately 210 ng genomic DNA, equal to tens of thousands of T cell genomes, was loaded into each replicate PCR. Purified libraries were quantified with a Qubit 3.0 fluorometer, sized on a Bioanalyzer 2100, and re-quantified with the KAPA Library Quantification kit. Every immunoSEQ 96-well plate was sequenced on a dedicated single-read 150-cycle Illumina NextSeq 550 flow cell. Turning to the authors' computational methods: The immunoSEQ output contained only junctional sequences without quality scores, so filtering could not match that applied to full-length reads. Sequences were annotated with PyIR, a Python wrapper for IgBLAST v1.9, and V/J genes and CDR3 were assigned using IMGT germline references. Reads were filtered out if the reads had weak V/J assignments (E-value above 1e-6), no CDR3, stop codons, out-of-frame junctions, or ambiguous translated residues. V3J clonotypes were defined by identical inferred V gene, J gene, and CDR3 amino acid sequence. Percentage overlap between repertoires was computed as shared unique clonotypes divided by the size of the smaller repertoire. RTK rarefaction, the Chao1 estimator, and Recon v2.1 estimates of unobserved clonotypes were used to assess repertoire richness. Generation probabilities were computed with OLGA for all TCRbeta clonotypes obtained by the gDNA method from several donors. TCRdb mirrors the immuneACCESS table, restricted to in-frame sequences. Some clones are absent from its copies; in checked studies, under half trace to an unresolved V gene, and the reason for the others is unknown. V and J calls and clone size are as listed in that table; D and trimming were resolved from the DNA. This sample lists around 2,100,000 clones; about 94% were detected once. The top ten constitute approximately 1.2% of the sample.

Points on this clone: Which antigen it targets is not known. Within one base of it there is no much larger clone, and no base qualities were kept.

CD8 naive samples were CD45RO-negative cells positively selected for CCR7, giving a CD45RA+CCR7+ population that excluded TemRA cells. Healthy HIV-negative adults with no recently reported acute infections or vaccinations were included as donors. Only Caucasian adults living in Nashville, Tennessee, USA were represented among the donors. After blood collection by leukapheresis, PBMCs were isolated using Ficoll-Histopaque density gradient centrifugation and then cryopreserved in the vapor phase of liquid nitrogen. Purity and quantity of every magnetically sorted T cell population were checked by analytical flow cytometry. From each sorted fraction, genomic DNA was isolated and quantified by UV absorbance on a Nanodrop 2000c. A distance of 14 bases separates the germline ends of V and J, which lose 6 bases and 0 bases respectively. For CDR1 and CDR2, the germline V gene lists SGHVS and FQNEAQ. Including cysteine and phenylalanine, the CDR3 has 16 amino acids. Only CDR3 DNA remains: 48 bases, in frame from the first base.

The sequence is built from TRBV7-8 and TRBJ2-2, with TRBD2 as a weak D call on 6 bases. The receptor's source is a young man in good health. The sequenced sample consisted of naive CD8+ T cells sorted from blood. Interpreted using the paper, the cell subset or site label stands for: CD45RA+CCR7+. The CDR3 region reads CASSYPLAANTGELFF. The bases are TGTGCCAGCAGTTACCCCTTAGCGGCGAACACCGGGGAGCTGTTTTTT. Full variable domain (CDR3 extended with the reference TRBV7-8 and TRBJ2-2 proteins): GAGVSQSPRYKVAKRGQDVALRCDPISGHVSLFWYQQALGQGPEFLTYFQNEAQLDKSGLPSDRFFAERPEGSVSTLKIQRTQQEDSAVYLCASSYPLAANTGELFFGEGSRLTVL.